The present T cell receptor beta chain was sequenced within a study of CD8+CD57+ T cells in acquired aplastic anemia. Study-level information: The sorted CD4+ and CD8+ cells yielded an average about 3.5 ug of DNA.

This clonotype came up many times. The patients chosen for sequencing had shown expansion of CD8+CD57+ cells (detected by flow cytometry). TCR beta VDJ and CDR3 profiling used genomic DNA as template. TCRdb processed the reads anew with MiXCR; each CDR3 protein has one entry. The table lists some 170,000 distinct CDR3 sequences, under 55% of them singletons. The TCR sequence derives from a human donor with aplastic anemia. The specimen was sorted CD4+, CD8+, or CD8+CD57+ T cells (not recorded which) from PBMCs.

This chain's CDR3 is CASSYSRGRAQGSPLHF. The CDR3 bases are TGTGCCAGCAGTTACTCGAGGGGCAGGGCCCAGGGATCACCCCTCCACTTT. This sequence joins TRBV6-6 and TRBJ1-6; TRBD1 might be the D (5 bases). The CDR3 runs 17 residues. Per the germline V gene, CDR1 is MNHNY and CDR2 is SVGAGI (reference sequence). Trimming pared 0 bases from V and 10 bases from J, leaving 19 bases between.